A single T cell receptor beta chain is shown here with its context. This clonotype was observed many times. Which antigen it targets is not known. No per-base quality is available; no much larger clone lies one base away. Including cysteine and phenylalanine, the CDR3 has 14 amino acids. The CDR3 DNA has 42 bases and is translated from base 1. Trimming takes 2 bases from V and 7 bases from J, and the germline ends sit 14 bases apart. Per the germline V gene, ENHRY is the CDR1 and SYGVKD is the CDR2. This record belongs to a study of human T cells and chemical hapten exposure (dated by TCRdb to the early 2020s). The study in broad terms: For sensitization, 2% DPC in acetone was applied to a 2 cm by 2 cm area of upper inner arm skin. Weekly therapeutic DPC doses were additionally applied to the scalp of patients throughout the roughly 23-week study period. Patch testing was performed on the upper back with Finn chambers containing 0.01% DPC, and the patch tests were scored after 6 days according to International Contact Dermatitis Research Group standards. The patient cohort, mostly female, included alopecia areata with under or over 50% scalp involvement, alopecia totalis and alopecia universalis. The libraries were sequenced as a pool, and the TCR yield per sample differed mostly because of small variations in library volumes within the pool. Peripheral blood TCR repertoire changes were tracked in vivo in alopecia patients during primary and secondary sensitization to the hapten diphenylcyclopropenone (DPC). Blood samples were taken from patients before sensitization (week 0) and then at 2, 6 and about 24 weeks after DPC sensitization. Around 30 alopecia patients provided blood for TCR sequencing at one to four time points (pre-sensitization, 2, 6 and 24 weeks). What the authors observed across the whole study: Patch test score was positively correlated with the number of PT1 expanded TCRs, with significance at thresholds 8, 16 and 32 but not at 4. DPC sensitization did not change the number of TCRs with a frequency above 1 in 1000, and there was no evidence of changes in global repertoire structure. Expanded TCRs formed significantly more large CDR3 similarity clusters than pre-sensitization or healthy control sets, consistent with antigen-driven responses. Because all patients had alopecia, a presumed autoimmune disease, the immune response of the patients might differ from that of healthy individuals. Repeated subsampling changed both the strength of the expansion versus patch-test correlation and the threshold at which the correlation became significant.

Read against the paper, the sample's time point label means: patch test 1, 2 weeks after DPC sensitization. This specimen's treatment or condition label, interpreted: therapeutic diphenylcyclopropenone sensitization with weekly scalp DPC. At every patch-test visit, the blood draw took place before the patch test was put on. Patients were considered eligible if aged 18 to 70, diagnosed with alopecia and deemed suitable for DPC therapy, and patients were excluded if pregnant. Total RNA was extracted from unfractionated whole blood collected in Tempus Blood RNA tubes. Receptors were amplified or captured by RACE. Sequencing was performed on a NextSeq 500. During library preparation, unique molecular identifiers were attached to individual cDNA molecules so that TCRs could be counted quantitatively and reproducibly. From each blood RNA sample, both TCR alpha and TCR beta chains were sequenced. The study's processing was this. The median number of TCRs per sample was 90,000 to 100,000, ranging from about 20,000 to 690,600. The Decombinator software suite was used to annotate V, J and CDR3 in the TCR reads. Every sample was subsampled to the same number of TCRs (28,000) for the PS versus PT1 abundance plots. Expanded TCRs were defined as absent before sensitization and observed at least eight times at the 2-week time point. TCRdb redid the processing of the public reads, applying fastp at Q25 and MiXCR, and retained in-frame beta chains. Rows merge per CDR3 protein into single entries with the most common DNA and genes. TCRdb, not the original authors, processed these V and J calls. In all, the sample holds 300,000 to 450,000 distinct CDR3 sequences, and about 4.4% of those were seen once. The ten largest clones represent under 3% of the sample.

This TCR derives from a woman aged 45-60 years with alopecia areata. Some clones in this sample may be carry-over from other donors' samples. The chain couples TRBV10-3 to TRBJ1-2; confidence is insufficient to name the D gene. Sequenced material: whole blood, taken in connection with sensitization to the hapten diphenylcyclopropenone (DPC). The CDR3 has the sequence CAISELGSRGGYTF. The bases read TGTGCCATCAGTGAGCTCGGATCCCGAGGTGGCTACACCTTC.